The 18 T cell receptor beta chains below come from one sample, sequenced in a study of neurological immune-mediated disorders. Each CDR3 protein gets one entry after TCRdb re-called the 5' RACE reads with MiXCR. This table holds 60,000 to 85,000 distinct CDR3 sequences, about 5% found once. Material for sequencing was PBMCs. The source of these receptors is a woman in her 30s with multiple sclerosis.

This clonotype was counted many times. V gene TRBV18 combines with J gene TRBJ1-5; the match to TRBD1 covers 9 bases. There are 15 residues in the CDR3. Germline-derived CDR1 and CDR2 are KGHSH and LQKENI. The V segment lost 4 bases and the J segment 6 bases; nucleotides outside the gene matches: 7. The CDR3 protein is CASSRTGQGGQPQHF. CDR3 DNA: TGTGCCAGCTCACGGACGGGACAGGGAGGTCAGCCCCAGCATTTT.

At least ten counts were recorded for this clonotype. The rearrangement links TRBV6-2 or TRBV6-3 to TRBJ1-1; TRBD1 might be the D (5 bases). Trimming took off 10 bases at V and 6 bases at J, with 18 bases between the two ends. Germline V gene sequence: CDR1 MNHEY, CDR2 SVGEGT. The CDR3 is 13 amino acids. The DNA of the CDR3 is TGTGCCACCAGGGCAGCGCAGGGAGCTGAAGCTTTCTTT. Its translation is CATRAAQGAEAFF.

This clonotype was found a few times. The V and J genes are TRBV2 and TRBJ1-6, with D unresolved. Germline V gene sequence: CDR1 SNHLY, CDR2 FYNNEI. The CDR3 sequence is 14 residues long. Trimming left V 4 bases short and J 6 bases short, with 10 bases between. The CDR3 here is CASSGRVPNSPLHF. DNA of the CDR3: TGTGCCAGCAGTGGACGGGTACCTAATTCACCCCTCCACTTT. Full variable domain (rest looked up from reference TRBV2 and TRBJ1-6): EPEVTQTPSHQVTQMGQEVILRCVPISNHLYFYWYRQILGQKVEFLVSFYNNEISEKSEIFDDQFSVERPDGSNFTLKIRSTKLEDSAMYFCASSGRVPNSPLHFGNGTRLTVT.

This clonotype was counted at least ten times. The CDR3 spells CSARVSTSTDTQYF. In nucleotides, the CDR3 is TGCAGTGCTAGGGTGTCTACTAGCACAGATACGCAGTATTTT. The chain combines TRBV20-1 with TRBJ2-3; D is unresolved. CDR1 DFQATT and CDR2 SNEGSKA come from the germline V gene (reference sequence). The ends were cut back, 3 bases at V and 0 bases at J, with 10 bases in the middle. This CDR3 spans 14 amino acids.

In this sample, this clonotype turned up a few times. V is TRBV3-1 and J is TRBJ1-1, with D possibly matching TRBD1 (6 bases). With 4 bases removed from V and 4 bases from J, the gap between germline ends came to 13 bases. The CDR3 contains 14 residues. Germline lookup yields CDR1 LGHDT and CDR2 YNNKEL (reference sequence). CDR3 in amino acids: CASSPTGGPTEAFF. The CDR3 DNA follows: TGTGCCAGCAGCCCGACGGGGGGGCCCACTGAAGCTTTCTTT. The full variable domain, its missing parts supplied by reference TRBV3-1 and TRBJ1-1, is DTAVSQTPKYLVTQMGNDKSIKCEQNLGHDTMYWYKQDSKKFLKIMFSYNNKELIINETVPNRFSPKSPDKAHLNLHINSLELGDSAVYFCASSPTGGPTEAFFGQGTRLTVV.

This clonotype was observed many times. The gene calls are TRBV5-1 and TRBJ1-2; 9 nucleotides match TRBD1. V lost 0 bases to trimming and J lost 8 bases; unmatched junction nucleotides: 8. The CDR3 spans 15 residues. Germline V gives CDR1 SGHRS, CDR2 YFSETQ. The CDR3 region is CASSLAGTGFRGYTF. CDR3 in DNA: TGCGCCAGCAGCTTGGCCGGGACAGGGTTCCGGGGCTACACCTTC.

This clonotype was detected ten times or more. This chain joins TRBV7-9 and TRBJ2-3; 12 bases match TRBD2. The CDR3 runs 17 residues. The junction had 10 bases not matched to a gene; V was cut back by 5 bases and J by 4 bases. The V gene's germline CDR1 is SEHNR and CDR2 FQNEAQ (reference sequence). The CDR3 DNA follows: TGTGCCAGCAGCGAGCGACTAGCGGGAGTCGCGGCAGATACGCAGTATTTT. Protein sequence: CASSERLAGVAADTQYF.

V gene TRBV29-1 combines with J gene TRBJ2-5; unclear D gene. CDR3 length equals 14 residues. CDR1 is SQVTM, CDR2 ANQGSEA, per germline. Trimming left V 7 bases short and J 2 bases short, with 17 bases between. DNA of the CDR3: TGCAGCGGGAAGAGGCTCAGGAGTCAAGAGACCCAGTACTTC. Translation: CSGKRLRSQETQYF.

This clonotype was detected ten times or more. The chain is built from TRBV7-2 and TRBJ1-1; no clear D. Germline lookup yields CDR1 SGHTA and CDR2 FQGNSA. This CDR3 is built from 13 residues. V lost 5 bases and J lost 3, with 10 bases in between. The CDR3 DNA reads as TGTGCCAGCAGCCCTCAGGAAGACACTGAAGCTTTCTTT. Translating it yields CASSPQEDTEAFF. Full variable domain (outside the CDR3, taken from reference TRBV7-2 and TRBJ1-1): GAGVSQSPSNKVTEKGKDVELRCDPISGHTALYWYRQSLGQGLEFLIYFQGNSAPDKSGLPSDRFSAERTGGSVSTLTIQRTQQEDSAVYLCASSPQEDTEAFFGQGTRLTVV.

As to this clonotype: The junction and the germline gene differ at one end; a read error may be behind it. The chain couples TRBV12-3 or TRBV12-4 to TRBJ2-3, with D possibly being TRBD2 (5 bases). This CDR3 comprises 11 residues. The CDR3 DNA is TGTGCCAGCAGTTTTCGGGATAAGCAGTATTTT. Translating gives CASSFRDKQYF.

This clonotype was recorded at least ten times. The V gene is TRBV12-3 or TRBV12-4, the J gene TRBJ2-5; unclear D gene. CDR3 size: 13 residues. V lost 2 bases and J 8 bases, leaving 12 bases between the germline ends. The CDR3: CASSLNSPITQYF. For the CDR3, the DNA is TGTGCCAGCAGTTTAAACTCCCCAATAACCCAGTACTTC.

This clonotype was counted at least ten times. Here the CDR3 DNA reads TGCAGTGCTAGAGCAGGGACTCAGCCCCAGCATTTT. It translates to CSARAGTQPQHF. The rearrangement links TRBV20-1 to TRBJ1-5; D might be TRBD1 (5 bases). The V gene lost 1 base and the J gene lost 6 bases, with 7 bases spanning the gap. The CDR3 length is 12 residues. The germline gives CDR1 DFQATT, CDR2 SNEGSKA (reference sequence).

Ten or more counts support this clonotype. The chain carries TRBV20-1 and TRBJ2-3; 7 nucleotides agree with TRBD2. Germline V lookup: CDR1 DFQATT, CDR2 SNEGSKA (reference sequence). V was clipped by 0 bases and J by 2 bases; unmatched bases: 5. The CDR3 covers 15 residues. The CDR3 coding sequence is TGCAGTGCTAGAGAGGAGACTAGCTCCACAGATACGCAGTATTTT. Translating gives CSAREETSSTDTQYF.

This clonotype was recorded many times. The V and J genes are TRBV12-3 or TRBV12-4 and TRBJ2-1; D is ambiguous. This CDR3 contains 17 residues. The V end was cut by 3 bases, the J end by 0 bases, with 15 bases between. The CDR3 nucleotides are TGTGCCAGCAGTTTTGAACCTTACCCCCGCTCCTACAATGAGCAGTTCTTC. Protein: CASSFEPYPRSYNEQFF.

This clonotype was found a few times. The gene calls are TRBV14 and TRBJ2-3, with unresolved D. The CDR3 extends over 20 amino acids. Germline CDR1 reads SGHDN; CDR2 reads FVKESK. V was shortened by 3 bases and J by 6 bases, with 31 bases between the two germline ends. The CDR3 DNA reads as TGTGCCAGCAGCCAGAAATGGGCTAAAAAACCGATCCCTCCCGGTGATACGCAGTATTTT. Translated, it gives CASSQKWAKKPIPPGDTQYF. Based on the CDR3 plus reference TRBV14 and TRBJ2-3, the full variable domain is EAGVTQFPSHSVIEKGQTVTLRCDPISGHDNLYWYRRVMGKEIKFLLHFVKESKQDESGMPNNRFLAERTGGTYSTLKVQPAELEDSGVYFCASSQKWAKKPIPPGDTQYFGPGTRLTVL.

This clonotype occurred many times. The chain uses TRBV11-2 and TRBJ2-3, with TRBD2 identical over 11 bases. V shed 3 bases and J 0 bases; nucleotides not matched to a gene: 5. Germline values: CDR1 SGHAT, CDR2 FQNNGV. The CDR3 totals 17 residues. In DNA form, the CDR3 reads TGTGCCAGCAGCTTGCGACTAGCGGGAATTAGCACAGATACGCAGTATTTT. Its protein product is CASSLRLAGISTDTQYF.

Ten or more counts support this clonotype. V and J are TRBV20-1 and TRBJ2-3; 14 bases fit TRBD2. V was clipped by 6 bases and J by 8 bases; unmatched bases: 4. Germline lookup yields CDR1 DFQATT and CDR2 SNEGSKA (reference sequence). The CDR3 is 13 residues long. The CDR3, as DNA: TGCAGTGCCGGACTAGCGGGAGGCGTTACGCAGTATTTT. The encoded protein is CSAGLAGGVTQYF.

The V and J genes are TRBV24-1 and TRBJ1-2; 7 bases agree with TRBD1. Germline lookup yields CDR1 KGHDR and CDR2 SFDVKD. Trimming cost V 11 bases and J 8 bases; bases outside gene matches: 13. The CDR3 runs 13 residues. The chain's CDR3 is CANRGKFWEGYTF. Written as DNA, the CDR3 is TGTGCCAACAGGGGAAAGTTCTGGGAAGGCTACACCTTC.